This T cell receptor (beta chain) was captured in a study of blood T cell repertoires in COVID-19. Study context: Recovered status applied to Cohort 3 donors who had two consecutive negative PCRs. It also applied to those with clearance or with symptom resolution.

The protocol was immunoSEQ multiplex PCR, while the TCRdb copy is restricted to in-frame clones and leaves out a portion. The table records over 110,000 clones, 84% of them present only once. The trim removed 7 bases at V and 8 bases at J, leaving 15 bases unmatched. The CDR3 contains 15 residues. CDR1 and CDR2 from the germline V gene are LNHDA and SQIVND (reference sequence). Participant-given clinical history determined each cohort assignment. Material: PBMCs or T cells enriched from blood (not recorded which). The chain couples TRBV19 to TRBJ1-2; 8 bases are a match to TRBD1. The source is a man aged 45-65 years in a cohort exposed to, infected with or recovered from COVID-19 (not recorded which). This CDR3 is CASTSQGAPGTGYTF. In nucleotides, the CDR3 is TGTGCCAGTACCTCTCAGGGGGCTCCGGGTACAGGCTACACCTTC. Full variable domain (remainder filled in from reference TRBV19 and TRBJ1-2): DGGITQSPKYLFRKEGQNVTLSCEQNLNHDAMYWYRQDPGQGLRLIYYSQIVNDFQKGDIAEGYSVSREKKESFPLTVTSAQKNPTAFYLCASTSQGAPGTGYTFGSGTRLTVV.